This T cell receptor beta chain was sequenced for a study of tumor-infiltrating lymphocytes in primary liver carcinoma. CDR1 is SQVTM, CDR2 ANQGSEA, per germline. This CDR3 contains 13 residues. After removal of 4 bases from V and 5 bases from J, the junction contained 4 bases not matched to a gene. It was from 20-30 mg of unsorted bulk tissue that RNA and DNA were co-extracted. Every tumor sample held more than 80% viable tumor cells. Study observations and caveats: Blood fell significantly below tumors in its top-250-clone fraction (p = 0.039). The proportion of top clones found throughout all five tumor regions was only about 7.5-24%.

Only a few counts were recorded for this clonotype. Its antigen is unknown. The authors made TCR beta cDNA from 500 to 600 ng total RNA with a constant-region primer. Amplification in three nested multiplex PCR rounds with slightly modified ARM-PCR gave rise to TCR beta libraries. For 10 cycles apiece, the opening two PCR rounds ran with TRBV1-TRBV30 forward primers and a C-beta reverse primer. TCRdb called the multiplex PCR reads again in MiXCR, with one record for every CDR3 protein. The sample records roughly 55,000 distinct CDR3 sequences, 71% being singletons. The chain combines TRBV29-1 with TRBJ2-3; 9 bases map to TRBD2. The specimen sequenced was liver tumor tissue from sampling region 2. Specified subset: tumor region T2, inferior pole. The source of this sequence is a middle-aged man with primary liver carcinoma and hepatitis B virus infection. The CDR3 protein is CSVVLAGIDTQYF. CDR3 nucleotide sequence: TGCAGCGTTGTACTAGCGGGTATAGATACGCAGTATTTT.